This entry describes one T cell receptor beta chain. TCRdb's table, derived via immunoSEQ multiplex PCR, lists solely in-frame clones and lacks some. The table has 130,000 to 150,000 clones, under 85% seen once. The germline V and J ends were trimmed by 1 base and 4 bases, with 16 bases remaining between them. This CDR3 is built from 16 residues. Germline CDR1 reads MGHRA; CDR2 reads YSYEKL. These data are taken from a study of blood T cell repertoires in COVID-19. This clonotype originated in a woman of 80 years or more in a cohort sampled during active or convalescent COVID-19. The sequenced material came from peripheral blood. V gene TRBV4-1 combines with J gene TRBJ1-2; tentatively, D is TRBD1 (5 bases). CDR3: CASSQVDSDKSYGYTF. The CDR3 nucleotides read TGCGCCAGCAGCCAAGTCGACAGCGATAAAAGCTATGGCTACACCTTC.